The sequence of this TCR beta chain was determined in a study of T-cell reconstitution after alpha-beta-depleted transplantation in children. Findings and limits, study-wide: Newly made T cells mostly supplied T-cell counts and diversity one year after transplant.

Molecular barcoding with unique molecular identifiers was used for the TCRbeta library. TCRdb independently ran MiXCR on the PCR reads; one entry per CDR3 protein. The profile covers roughly 570,000 distinct CDR3 sequences, with over 25% appearing a single time and less than 40% taken by the ten largest. About this clonotype itself: Its antigen remains unknown.

The germline CDR1 and CDR2 sequences are LGHDT and YNNKEL (reference sequence). CDR3 length equals 14 residues. V was clipped by 0 bases and J by 0 bases, with 6 bases between them. The sequence was obtained from a boy under two years old with Wiskott-Aldrich syndrome, due to receive a stem cell transplant. The specimen was PBMCs, collected before TCRalphabeta/CD19-depleted stem cell transplant. This rearrangement joins TRBV3-1 to TRBJ2-7; D is undetermined. The CDR3 region is CASSQETLSYEQYF. The CDR3 DNA reads as TGTGCCAGCAGCCAAGAAACGCTCTCCTACGAGCAGTACTTC.